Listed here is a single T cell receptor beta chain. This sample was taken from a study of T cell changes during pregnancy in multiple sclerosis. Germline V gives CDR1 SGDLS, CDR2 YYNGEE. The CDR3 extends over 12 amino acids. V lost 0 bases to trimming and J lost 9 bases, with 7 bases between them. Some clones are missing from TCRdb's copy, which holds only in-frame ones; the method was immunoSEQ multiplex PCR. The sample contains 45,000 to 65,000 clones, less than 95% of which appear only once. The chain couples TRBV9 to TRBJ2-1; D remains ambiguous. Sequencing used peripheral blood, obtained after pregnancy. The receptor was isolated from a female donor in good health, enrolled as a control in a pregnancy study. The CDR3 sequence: CASSVALGEQFF. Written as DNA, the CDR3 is TGTGCCAGCAGCGTAGCACTTGGTGAGCAGTTCTTC.